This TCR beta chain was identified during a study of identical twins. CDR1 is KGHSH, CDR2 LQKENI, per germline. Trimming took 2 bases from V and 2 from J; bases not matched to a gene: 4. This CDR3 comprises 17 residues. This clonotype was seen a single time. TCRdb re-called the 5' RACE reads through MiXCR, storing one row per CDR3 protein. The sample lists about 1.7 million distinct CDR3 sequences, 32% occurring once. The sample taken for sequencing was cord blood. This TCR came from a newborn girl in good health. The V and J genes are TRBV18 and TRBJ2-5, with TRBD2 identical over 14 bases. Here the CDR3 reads CASSPVGLAGAQETQYF. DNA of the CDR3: TGTGCCAGCTCACCAGTGGGACTAGCGGGGGCTCAAGAGACCCAGTACTTC. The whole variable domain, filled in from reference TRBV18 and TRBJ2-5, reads NAGVMQNPRHLVRRRGQEARLRCSPMKGHSHVYWYRQLPEEGLKFMVYLQKENIIDESGMPKERFSAEFPKEGPSILRIQQVVRGDSAAYFCASSPVGLAGAQETQYFGPGTRLLVL.